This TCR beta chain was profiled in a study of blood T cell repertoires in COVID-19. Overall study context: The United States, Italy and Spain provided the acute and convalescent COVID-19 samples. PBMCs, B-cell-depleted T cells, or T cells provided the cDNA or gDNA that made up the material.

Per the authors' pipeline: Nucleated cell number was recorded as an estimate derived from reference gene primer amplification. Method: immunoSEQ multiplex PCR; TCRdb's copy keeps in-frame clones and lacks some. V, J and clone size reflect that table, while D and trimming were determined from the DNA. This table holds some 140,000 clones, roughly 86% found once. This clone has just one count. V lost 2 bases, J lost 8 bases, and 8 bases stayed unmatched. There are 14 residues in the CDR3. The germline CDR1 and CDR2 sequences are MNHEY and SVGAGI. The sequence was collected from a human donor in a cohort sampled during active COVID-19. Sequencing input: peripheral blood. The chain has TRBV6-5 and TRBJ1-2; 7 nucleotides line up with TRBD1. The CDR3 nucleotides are TGTGCCAGCAGTTACGCGGAGGCAGGGGGAGGCTACACCTTC. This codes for CASSYAEAGGGYTF.